Many counts were recorded for the clone carrying this T cell receptor beta chain. This record comes from a study of T cells in Graves' hyperthyroidism and ophthalmopathy. The study left out patients who had uncontrolled infection, other autoimmune disease, pregnancy or lactation. Looked up from germline, CDR1 is MGHRA and CDR2 is YSYEKL. The CDR3 is made up of 17 amino acids. Trimming shortened V by 0 bases and J by 5 bases, and 20 bases separated the two germline ends. From RNA transcripts, TCR beta CDR3 regions were amplified. When the TCR CDR3 underwent first-round RT-PCR, the HTBI primer set was used. TCRdb called the multiplex PCR reads again in MiXCR, with one record for every CDR3 protein. Of 300,000 to 350,000 distinct CDR3 sequences detected, over 20% appear once; the ten largest clones hold 50%.

The sequencing input was blood. V is TRBV4-1 and J is TRBJ2-7, with D maybe TRBD1 (5 bases). This clonotype was obtained from a woman between 50 and 59 years old with Graves' hyperthyroidism. The CDR3 sequence is CASSQDERSAGIDEQYF. CDR3 bases: TGCGCCAGCAGCCAAGATGAACGGAGCGCAGGGATCGACGAGCAGTACTTC.